The clone carrying this T cell receptor (beta chain) has only a few counts. Antigen unknown. Isolated RNA was reverse transcribed in full, so expressed TCRB transcripts were sequenced. An average of about 3.5 million reads was obtained for naive, central memory and regulatory T cell samples. Generated by immunoSEQ multiplex PCR, the TCRdb table keeps only in-frame clones and is missing some. Of more than 250,000 clones in the sample, about a fifth were seen once. The sample originates from a study of beta chain features in type 1 diabetes. Study summary: The samples had about 100,000,000 sorted cells examined in all.

Broader study findings: Type 1 diabetes patients had moderately but significantly shorter TCRB CDR3s in all four CD4+ subsets.

Sort purity for all populations was recorded as exceeding 98%. CDR3 length equals 15 residues. Germline V lookup: CDR1 SNHLY, CDR2 FYNNEI. Trimming took 6 bases from V and 4 from J; bases not matched to a gene: 6. The chain uses TRBV2 and TRBJ1-6; 7 bases fit TRBD1. The sequenced sample was naive CD4+ T cells from blood. The sequence was obtained from a woman aged 40 to 50 with type 1 diabetes. The CDR3 region is CASSDRELYNSPLHF. DNA for the CDR3: TGTGCCAGCAGCGACAGGGAGCTATATAATTCACCCCTCCACTTT.